The next 29 T cell receptor beta chains were all read from a single sample in a study of T cells in Graves' hyperthyroidism and ophthalmopathy. Using RNA transcripts as the source, TCR beta CDR3 regions were amplified. First-round RT-PCR of the TCR CDR3 relied on the HTBI primer set. TCRdb independently ran MiXCR on the multiplex PCR reads; one entry per CDR3 protein. The sample contains approximately 590,000 distinct CDR3 sequences, more than 15% of which appear only once. Specimen: blood. These receptors were obtained from a woman in her thirties with Graves' hyperthyroidism.

This clonotype showed up many times. The chain combines TRBV7-9 with TRBJ2-7, with 11 bases identical to TRBD2. The germline V gene encodes CDR1 SEHNR and CDR2 FQNEAQ (reference sequence). With 6 bases clipped from V and 4 bases from J, the junction kept 5 bases outside the gene matches. The CDR3 is made up of 14 amino acids. The CDR3, as DNA: TGTGCCAGCAGTTTGACTAGCGGGATTTACGAGCAGTACTTC. Translation gives CASSLTSGIYEQYF.

This clonotype showed up many times. The chain employs TRBV7-3 and TRBJ2-5; a weak D match, TRBD2 (5 bases). There are 13 residues in the CDR3. Germline V gene sequence: CDR1 SGHTA, CDR2 FQGTGA. V was pared by 2 bases and J by 5 bases, with 9 bases between. The CDR3 DNA is TGTGCCAGCAGCTTAGAGGGTGACGAGACCCAGTACTTC. It is translated as CASSLEGDETQYF.

This clonotype came up many times. The V call is TRBV20-1, the J call TRBJ1-5; 9 bases are a match to TRBD1. This CDR3 has 15 residues. CDR1 is DFQATT and CDR2 is SNEGSKA in the germline V gene (reference sequence). Trimming at V came to 2 bases and at J to 4 bases, leaving 6 bases not matched to a gene. The CDR3 DNA is TGCAGTGCTAGATGGGGACAGGGTGAAAATCAGCCCCAGCATTTT. Its protein is CSARWGQGENQPQHF.

This clonotype was observed many times. CDR3: CSASPLLVGYTDTQYF. DNA of the CDR3: TGCAGTGCTAGTCCCCTACTAGTGGGGTACACAGATACGCAGTATTTT. The chain recombines TRBV20-1 with TRBJ2-3, with a possible D match to TRBD2 (5 bases). CDR3 length equals 16 residues. CDR1 is DFQATT and CDR2 is SNEGSKA in the germline V gene (reference sequence). Trimming shortened V by 3 bases and J by 2 bases, and 18 bases separated the two germline ends.

This chain joins TRBV12-3 or TRBV12-4 and TRBJ2-4; TRBD2 might be the D (6 bases). V lost 4 bases, J lost 4 bases, and 11 bases lay in between. This CDR3 has 14 residues. The CDR3 region is CASSWRGKKNIQYF. Written as DNA, the CDR3 is TGTGCCAGCAGTTGGCGGGGAAAGAAAAACATTCAGTACTTC.

The chain couples TRBV20-1 to TRBJ2-1; TRBD2 aligns across 13 bases. Germline V gene sequence: CDR1 DFQATT, CDR2 SNEGSKA (reference sequence). The trim removed 3 bases at V and 2 bases at J, leaving 4 bases unmatched. CDR3 length: 16 amino acids. The CDR3 region is CSASRTSGRTYNEQFF. In nucleotides, the CDR3 is TGCAGTGCTAGCCGGACTAGCGGGAGAACCTACAATGAGCAGTTCTTC.

This clonotype was detected ten times or more. This chain links TRBV7-8 with TRBJ1-2, with D unresolved. The CDR3 loop spans 17 amino acids. V was trimmed by 4 bases and J by 2 bases, leaving 20 bases between them. Germline CDR1 SGHVS, CDR2 FQNEAQ. CDR3 sequence reads: CASSSSLGGSGNYGYTF. CDR3 in DNA: TGTGCCAGCAGCTCAAGCTTGGGCGGATCGGGCAACTATGGCTACACCTTC.

The chain joins TRBV6-1 to TRBJ2-7, with 13 bases matching TRBD2. The germline CDR1 and CDR2 sequences are MNHNS and SASEGT. The J segment lost 6 bases and the V segment lost 7 bases, leaving 6 bases of the junction unmatched. The CDR3 covers 14 residues. As DNA, the CDR3 is TGTGCCAGCACTAAGGGACTAGCGGGACTCGAGCAGTACTTC. Its protein product is CASTKGLAGLEQYF.

This clonotype has at least ten counts. The chain has TRBV20-1 and TRBJ2-7; the match to TRBD2 covers 7 bases. Losses at the gene ends were 2 bases for V and 0 bases for J; bases not matched to a gene: 1. This CDR3 is 13 amino acids long. Germline CDR1 DFQATT, CDR2 SNEGSKA (reference sequence). Here the CDR3 reads CSARLADSYEQYF. CDR3 DNA: TGCAGTGCTAGACTAGCGGACTCCTACGAGCAGTACTTC.

This clonotype was recorded at least ten times. The rearrangement links TRBV18 to TRBJ2-1; D perhaps matches TRBD2 (6 bases). The CDR3 consists of 14 residues. Deletions cut 4 bases from V and 7 bases from J, with 14 bases between. CDR1 and CDR2 from the germline V gene are KGHSH and LQKENI. The CDR3: CASSLSTGENEQFF. For the CDR3, the DNA is TGTGCCAGCTCACTATCCACGGGGGAAAATGAGCAGTTCTTC.

In its sample, this clonotype was seen a few times. The chain has TRBV29-1 and TRBJ2-3; either TRBD1 or TRBD2 may fit D (6 bases each). Germline V gene lookup returns CDR1 SQVTM and CDR2 ANQGSEA. This CDR3 contains 14 residues. Trimming took off 5 bases at V and 2 bases at J, with 14 bases between the two ends. Here the CDR3 reads CSVLGGGYTDTQYF. CDR3 nucleotide sequence: TGCAGCGTTCTGGGGGGCGGATACACAGATACGCAGTATTTT.

The sample holds a few counts of this clonotype. This rearrangement joins TRBV25-1 to TRBJ1-1; D not resolved. This CDR3 is 14 amino acids long. Germline V gene data show CDR1 as MGHDK and CDR2 as SYGVNS. The germline V and J ends were trimmed by 6 bases and 4 bases, with 15 bases remaining between them. CDR3 region: CASSGFYGFTEAFF. The CDR3 DNA follows: TGTGCCAGCAGCGGATTTTATGGCTTCACTGAAGCTTTCTTT. The full variable domain, with the rest looked up from reference TRBV25-1 and TRBJ1-1, is EADIYQTPRYLVIGTGKKITLECSQTMGHDKMYWYQQDPGMELHLIHYSYGVNSTEKGDLSSESTVSRIRTEHFPLTLESARPSHTSQYLCASSGFYGFTEAFFGQGTRLTVV.

As for this clonotype: A much larger clone differs from this one at a single base, so this may be a read error. V usage is TRBV6-5 and J usage is TRBJ2-7; TRBD1 is a possible D gene (6 bases). This CDR3 has 16 residues. Germline assignment: CDR1 MNHEY and CDR2 SVGAGI. V was cut by 0 bases and J by 2 bases, with 14 bases left in between. The CDR3 spells CASSYSGGDMTYEQYF. CDR3 nucleotide sequence: TGTGCCAGCAGTTACTCAGGGGGTGACATGACCTACGAGCAGTACTTC.

V and J are TRBV5-1 and TRBJ2-7; D perhaps matches TRBD2 (5 bases). Trimming left V 4 bases short and J 2 bases short, with 13 bases between. Germline-derived CDR1 and CDR2 are SGHRS and YFSETQ. CDR3 length equals 14 residues. The CDR3 sequence is CASSTFTGAYEQYF. The CDR3 DNA sequence: TGCGCCAGCAGCACTTTCACCGGGGCCTACGAGCAGTACTTC. Together with reference TRBV5-1 and TRBJ2-7, the CDR3 gives the full variable domain: KAGVTQTPRYLIKTRGQQVTLSCSPISGHRSVSWYQQTPGQGLQFLFEYFSETQRNKGNFPGRFSGRQFSNSRSEMNVSTLELGDSALYLCASSTFTGAYEQYFGPGTRLTVT.

This clonotype was seen at least ten times. V is TRBV3-1 and J is TRBJ2-3; 10 bases are shared with TRBD2. CDR1 is LGHDT and CDR2 is YNNKEL in the germline V gene (reference sequence). Trimming at V came to 0 bases and at J to 2 bases, leaving 8 bases not matched to a gene. CDR3 length: 18 residues. This CDR3 is CASSQEGTSGTFTDTQYF. The CDR3 coding sequence is TGTGCCAGCAGCCAAGAAGGCACTAGCGGGACCTTCACAGATACGCAGTATTTT.

This clonotype was observed a handful of times. CDR3: CSVNRADEKLFF. DNA of the CDR3: TGCAGCGTGAACAGAGCGGATGAAAAACTGTTTTTT. The rearrangement joins TRBV29-1 to TRBJ1-4, with D unclear. The germline gives CDR1 SQVTM, CDR2 ANQGSEA. Trimming left V 6 bases short and J 6 bases short, with 11 bases between. The CDR3 consists of 12 residues.

This chain joins TRBV19 and TRBJ2-3; maybe TRBD2 (5 bases). The CDR3 spans 16 residues. V was clipped by 5 bases and J by 4 bases, with 19 bases between them. Germline assignment: CDR1 LNHDA and CDR2 SQIVND (reference sequence). CDR3 sequence: CASSRGKNHHADTQYF. In DNA, the CDR3 is TGTGCCAGTAGTCGGGGAAAAAACCACCATGCAGATACGCAGTATTTT.

The CDR3 DNA reads TGTGCCAGCAGCACGCATGGGACAGGGAGATTATACGAGCAGTACTTC. Translated: CASSTHGTGRLYEQYF. The chain carries TRBV9 and TRBJ2-7; 9 nucleotides line up with TRBD1. Germline V gene sequence: CDR1 SGDLS, CDR2 YYNGEE. The CDR3 is 16 residues long. J was trimmed by 4 bases and V by 4 bases; bases with no gene match: 12.

The chain uses TRBV7-6 and TRBJ2-5; 7 bases fit TRBD1. The length of the CDR3 is 16 residues. Germline CDR1 reads SGHVS; CDR2 reads FNYEAQ. The V segment lost 1 base and the J segment 5 bases; nucleotides outside the gene matches: 10. The CDR3 protein is CASSLEGAGPVETQYF. The CDR3 DNA is TGTGCCAGCAGCTTAGAGGGGGCAGGGCCGGTGGAGACCCAGTACTTC.

This chain joins TRBV15 and TRBJ1-1; TRBD1 might be the D (6 bases). V lost 0 bases and J lost 2, with 13 bases in between. Germline CDR1 reads LNHNV; CDR2 reads YYDKDF (reference sequence). The CDR3 has 16 amino acids. The CDR3 bases are TGTGCCACCAGCAGAGAGGGGGGGGCGGGCAACACTGAAGCTTTCTTT. Translated: CATSREGGAGNTEAFF.

This clonotype was observed at least ten times. V is TRBV7-9 and J is TRBJ2-1, with 9 bases fitting TRBD2. There are 15 residues in the CDR3. V gave up 5 bases and J gave up 5 bases; unmatched junction bases: 7. Germline V gene sequence: CDR1 SEHNR, CDR2 FQNEAQ (reference sequence). CDR3 sequence reads: CASSKLAGKDNEQFF. Written as DNA, the CDR3 is TGTGCCAGCAGCAAGCTAGCGGGGAAGGACAATGAGCAGTTCTTC.

V is TRBV29-1 and J is TRBJ2-7; 9 nucleotides match TRBD2. Per germline, CDR1 SQVTM and CDR2 ANQGSEA. With 2 bases clipped from V and 5 bases from J, the junction kept 7 bases outside the gene matches. The CDR3 is 14 amino acids. CDR3 nucleotide sequence: TGCAGCGTTGAACTCAGCGGGAGGTCCGACGAGCAGTACTTC. Translated, it gives CSVELSGRSDEQYF.

The sample holds many counts of this clonotype. The chain links TRBV6-1 to TRBJ2-5; a weak D match, TRBD1 (6 bases). V dropped 5 bases and J dropped 5 bases, with 12 bases sitting between them. The CDR3 spans 13 residues. In germline, CDR1 is MNHNS, CDR2 SASEGT. Here the CDR3 reads CASSYGTTETQYF. The CDR3 DNA reads as TGTGCCAGCAGTTACGGGACAACGGAGACCCAGTACTTC.

About this clonotype: This may be a read error, as it is one base from a much larger clone. The genes are TRBV6-4 and TRBJ2-7; TRBD2 matches 11 bases. Germline CDR1 and CDR2: MRHNA and SNTAGT. This CDR3 spans 18 amino acids. V lost 8 bases to trimming and J lost 0 bases; unmatched junction nucleotides: 15. CDR3 sequence: CASGYSKIAGGSSYEQYF. The CDR3 nucleotides read TGTGCCAGCGGTTACTCGAAGATAGCGGGAGGGTCCTCCTACGAGCAGTACTTC.

This clonotype was seen only a few times. The chain links TRBV29-1 to TRBJ2-7, with 8 bases lining up with TRBD2. The germline V gene encodes CDR1 SQVTM and CDR2 ANQGSEA. V was pared by 6 bases and J by 0 bases, with 7 bases of the junction left unmatched. The CDR3 is made up of 14 amino acids. The CDR3 sequence is CSVSSGWDSYEQYF. The CDR3 DNA reads as TGCAGCGTGTCTAGCGGGTGGGACTCCTACGAGCAGTACTTC.

This clonotype has ten or more counts. J is TRBJ2-7 and V is TRBV20-1; possible D gene TRBD2, 6 bases. V was clipped by 1 base and J by 7 bases, with 14 bases between them. The CDR3 runs to 13 residues. Germline CDR1 is DFQATT and CDR2 is SNEGSKA (reference sequence). Here the CDR3 reads CSARGEASGEQYF. In DNA, the CDR3 is TGCAGTGCTAGAGGGGAGGCTTCGGGTGAGCAGTACTTC.

This clonotype has only one observation. This may be a read error: a much more frequent sequence differs by one nucleotide. V and J are TRBV2 and TRBJ2-1, with D possibly being TRBD2 (5 bases). Trimming cost V 8 bases and J 0 bases, with 8 bases left between them. The germline V gene has CDR1 SNHLY and CDR2 FYNNEI. The CDR3 covers 13 residues. DNA of the CDR3: TGTGCCAGCGGCGAGGGCTCCTACAATGAGCAGTTCTTC. It translates to CASGEGSYNEQFF.

This clonotype was picked up a small number of times. The chain uses TRBV7-2 and TRBJ1-3; 7 bases agree with TRBD1. Germline V gives CDR1 SGHTA, CDR2 FQGNSA. This CDR3 has 17 amino acids. The J segment lost 0 bases and the V segment lost 5 bases, leaving 10 bases of the junction unmatched. The CDR3 nucleotides read TGTGCCAGCAGCGTCCCAGGGGGAGGTTCCTCTGGAAACACCATATATTTT. Its protein product is CASSVPGGGSSGNTIYF.

Many counts were recorded for this clonotype. The V gene is TRBV2, the J gene TRBJ2-3; TRBD2 matches 10 bases. The V gene end was trimmed by 7 bases and the J gene end by 2 bases; junction bases not matched to a gene: 12. The CDR3 extends over 17 amino acids. Germline-derived CDR1 and CDR2 are SNHLY and FYNNEI. CDR3 sequence (DNA): TGTGCCAGCAACAACATCGATAGCGGGAGGCACACAGATACGCAGTATTTT. This codes for CASNNIDSGRHTDTQYF.